The sample holds a few counts of the clone carrying this T cell receptor (beta chain). The antigen is undetermined. This entry is derived from a study of T cells in localized non-small cell lung cancer. Whole-study results and caveats: Elevated circulating T cell density in blood was associated with longer overall survival. Uninvolved nearby lung showed the greatest T cell clonality, exceeding that found in tumor. Because researchers sequenced only one region of the tumor, heterogeneity is still possible. Across samples, adjacent lung featured a median roughly 60 of the top 100 tumor clones.

From germline, CDR1 is MDHEN and CDR2 SYDVKM. This CDR3 region has 12 residues. The V end lost 2 bases, the J end lost 6 bases, and 8 bases lay between the germline ends. Data came from immunoSEQ multiplex PCR; TCRdb stores just in-frame clones and leaves some out. The table has several thousand clones, around 23% seen once; the top ten hold 3.6%. This TCR was sampled from a man aged 35-69 years with stage III squamous cell lung carcinoma. The sample in question was lung tumor tissue, obtained before any cancer treatment. The V gene is TRBV28, the J gene TRBJ2-7, with D perhaps TRBD1 or TRBD2 (5 bases each). DNA of the CDR3: TGTGCCAGCAGTTTACCAGGGAGCGAGCAGTACTTC. Translation: CASSLPGSEQYF.